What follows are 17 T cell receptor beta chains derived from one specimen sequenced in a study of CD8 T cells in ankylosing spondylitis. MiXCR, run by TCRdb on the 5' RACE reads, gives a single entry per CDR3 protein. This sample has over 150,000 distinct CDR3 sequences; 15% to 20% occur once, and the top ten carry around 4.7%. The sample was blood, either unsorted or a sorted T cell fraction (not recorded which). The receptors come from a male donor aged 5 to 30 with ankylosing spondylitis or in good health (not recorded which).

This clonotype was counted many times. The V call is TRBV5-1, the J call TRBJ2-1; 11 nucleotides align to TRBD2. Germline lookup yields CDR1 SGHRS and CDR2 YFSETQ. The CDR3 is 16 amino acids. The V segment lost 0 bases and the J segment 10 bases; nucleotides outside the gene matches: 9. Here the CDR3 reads CASSLEALAGGREQFF. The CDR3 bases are TGCGCCAGCAGCTTGGAGGCCCTAGCGGGAGGACGAGAGCAGTTCTTC.

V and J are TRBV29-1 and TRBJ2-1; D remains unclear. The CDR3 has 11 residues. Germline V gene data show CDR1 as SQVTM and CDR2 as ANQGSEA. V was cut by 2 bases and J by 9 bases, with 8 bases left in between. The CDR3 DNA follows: TGCAGCGTTGAAATGACCGGTGAGCAGTTCTTC. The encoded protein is CSVEMTGEQFF.

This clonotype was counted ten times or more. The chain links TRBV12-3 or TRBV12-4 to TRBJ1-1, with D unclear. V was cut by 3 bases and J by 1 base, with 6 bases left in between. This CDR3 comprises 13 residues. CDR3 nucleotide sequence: TGTGCCAGCAGTTTTGGCAGGAACACTGAAGCTTTCTTT. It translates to CASSFGRNTEAFF.

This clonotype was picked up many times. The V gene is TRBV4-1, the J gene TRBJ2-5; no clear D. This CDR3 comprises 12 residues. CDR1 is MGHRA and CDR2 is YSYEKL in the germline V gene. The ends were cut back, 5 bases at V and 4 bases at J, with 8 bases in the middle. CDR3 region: CASSGWGETQYF. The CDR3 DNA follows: TGCGCCAGCAGCGGATGGGGAGAGACCCAGTACTTC.

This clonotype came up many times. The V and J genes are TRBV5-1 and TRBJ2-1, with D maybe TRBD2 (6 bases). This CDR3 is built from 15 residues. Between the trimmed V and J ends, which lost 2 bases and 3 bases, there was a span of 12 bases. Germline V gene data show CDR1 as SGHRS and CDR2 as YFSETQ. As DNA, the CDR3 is TGCGCCAGCAGCTTAGGCCGCGGGAACTACAATGAGCAGTTCTTC. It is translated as CASSLGRGNYNEQFF. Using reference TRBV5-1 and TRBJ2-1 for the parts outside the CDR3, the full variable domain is KAGVTQTPRYLIKTRGQQVTLSCSPISGHRSVSWYQQTPGQGLQFLFEYFSETQRNKGNFPGRFSGRQFSNSRSEMNVSTLELGDSALYLCASSLGRGNYNEQFFGPGTRLTVL.

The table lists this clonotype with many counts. CDR3 protein: CASGSGNPYEQYF. In DNA, the CDR3 is TGTGCCAGCGGCTCAGGGAATCCCTACGAGCAGTACTTC. The V call is TRBV27, the J call TRBJ2-7; possibly TRBD1 for D (5 bases). CDR3 length: 13 amino acids. V lost 8 bases, J lost 2 bases, and 13 bases lay in between. The V gene's germline CDR1 is MNHEY and CDR2 SMNVEV (reference sequence).

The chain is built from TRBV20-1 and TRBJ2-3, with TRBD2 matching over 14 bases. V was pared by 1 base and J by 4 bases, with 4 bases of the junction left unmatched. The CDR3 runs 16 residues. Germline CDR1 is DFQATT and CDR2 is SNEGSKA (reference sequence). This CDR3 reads CSARGLAGGGADTQYF. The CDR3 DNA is TGCAGTGCTAGAGGACTAGCGGGAGGGGGGGCAGATACGCAGTATTTT.

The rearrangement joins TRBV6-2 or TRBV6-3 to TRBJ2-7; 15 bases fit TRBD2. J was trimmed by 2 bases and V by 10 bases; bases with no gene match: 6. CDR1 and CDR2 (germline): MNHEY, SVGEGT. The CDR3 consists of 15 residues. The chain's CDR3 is CATRGLAGGTYEQYF. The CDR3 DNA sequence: TGTGCCACCCGGGGACTAGCGGGAGGTACCTACGAGCAGTACTTC.

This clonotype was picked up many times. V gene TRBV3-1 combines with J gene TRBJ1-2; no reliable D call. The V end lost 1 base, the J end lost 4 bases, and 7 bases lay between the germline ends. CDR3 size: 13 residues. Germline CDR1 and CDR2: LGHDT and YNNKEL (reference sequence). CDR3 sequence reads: CASSQGSPYGYTF. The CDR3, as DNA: TGTGCCAGCAGCCAAGGCAGTCCCTATGGCTACACCTTC.

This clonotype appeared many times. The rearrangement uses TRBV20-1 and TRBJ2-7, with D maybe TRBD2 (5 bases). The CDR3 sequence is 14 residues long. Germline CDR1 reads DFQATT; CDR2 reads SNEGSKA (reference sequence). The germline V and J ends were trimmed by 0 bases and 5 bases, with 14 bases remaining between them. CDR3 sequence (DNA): TGCAGTGCTAGAGATGTGGTGGGAGCCCACGAGCAGTACTTC. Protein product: CSARDVVGAHEQYF.

The DNA for the CDR3 is TGTGCCAGCAGTTACCATAGCGGGCGTTCCAAAGATACGCAGTATTTT. The encoded protein is CASSYHSGRSKDTQYF. The chain uses TRBV6-5 and TRBJ2-3, with TRBD2 matching over 7 bases. Germline CDR1 reads MNHEY; CDR2 reads SVGAGI. CDR3 size: 16 residues. Unmatched junction bases numbered 10, after V lost 2 bases and J lost 5 bases.

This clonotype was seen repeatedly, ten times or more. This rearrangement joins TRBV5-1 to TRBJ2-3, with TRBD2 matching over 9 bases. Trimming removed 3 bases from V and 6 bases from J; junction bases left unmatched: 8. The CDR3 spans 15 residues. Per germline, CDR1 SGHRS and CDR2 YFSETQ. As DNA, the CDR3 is TGCGCCAGCAGCTCGACTAGCGGTGACATGGATACGCAGTATTTT. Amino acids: CASSSTSGDMDTQYF. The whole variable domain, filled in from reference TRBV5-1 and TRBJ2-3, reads KAGVTQTPRYLIKTRGQQVTLSCSPISGHRSVSWYQQTPGQGLQFLFEYFSETQRNKGNFPGRFSGRQFSNSRSEMNVSTLELGDSALYLCASSSTSGDMDTQYFGPGTRLTVL.

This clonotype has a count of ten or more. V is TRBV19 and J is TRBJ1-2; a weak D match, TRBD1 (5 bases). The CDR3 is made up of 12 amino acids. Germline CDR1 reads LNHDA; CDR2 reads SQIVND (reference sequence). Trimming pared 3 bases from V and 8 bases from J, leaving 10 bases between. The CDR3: CASSMQGGGYTF. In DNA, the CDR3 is TGTGCCAGTAGTATGCAGGGAGGAGGCTACACCTTC. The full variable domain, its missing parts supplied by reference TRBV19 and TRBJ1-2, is DGGITQSPKYLFRKEGQNVTLSCEQNLNHDAMYWYRQDPGQGLRLIYYSQIVNDFQKGDIAEGYSVSREKKESFPLTVTSAQKNPTAFYLCASSMQGGGYTFGSGTRLTVV.

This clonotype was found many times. The CDR3 here is CASSRLPVGREWDEQFF. As DNA, the CDR3 is TGCGCCAGCAGCCGACTCCCCGTCGGGCGGGAGTGGGATGAGCAGTTCTTC. This chain connects TRBV4-1 to TRBJ2-1; 7 nucleotides align to TRBD2. The V gene end was trimmed by 4 bases and the J gene end by 8 bases; junction bases not matched to a gene: 17. The CDR3 is 17 amino acids. The V gene's germline CDR1 is MGHRA and CDR2 YSYEKL.

CDR3 region: CASSLAGQGAIYEQYF. DNA of the CDR3: TGTGCCAGCAGCTTAGCGGGACAGGGGGCGATCTACGAGCAGTACTTC. The chain couples TRBV7-6 to TRBJ2-7, with TRBD1 identical over 12 bases. In germline, CDR1 is SGHVS, CDR2 FNYEAQ. J gave up 3 bases and V 0 bases, and 3 bases lay outside the gene matches. CDR3 length: 16 residues.

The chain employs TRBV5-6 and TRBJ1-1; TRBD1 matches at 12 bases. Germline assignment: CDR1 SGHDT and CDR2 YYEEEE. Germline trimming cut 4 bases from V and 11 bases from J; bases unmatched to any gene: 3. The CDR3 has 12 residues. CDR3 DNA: TGTGCCAGCAGCGGGACAGGGGGCGGTGCTTTCTTT. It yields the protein CASSGTGGGAFF.

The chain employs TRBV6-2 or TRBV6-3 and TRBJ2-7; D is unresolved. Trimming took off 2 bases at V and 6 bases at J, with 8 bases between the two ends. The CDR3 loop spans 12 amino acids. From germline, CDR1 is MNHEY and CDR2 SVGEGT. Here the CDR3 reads CASSYSAVEQYV. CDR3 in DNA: TGTGCCAGCAGTTACAGCGCTGTCGAGCAGTACGTC.